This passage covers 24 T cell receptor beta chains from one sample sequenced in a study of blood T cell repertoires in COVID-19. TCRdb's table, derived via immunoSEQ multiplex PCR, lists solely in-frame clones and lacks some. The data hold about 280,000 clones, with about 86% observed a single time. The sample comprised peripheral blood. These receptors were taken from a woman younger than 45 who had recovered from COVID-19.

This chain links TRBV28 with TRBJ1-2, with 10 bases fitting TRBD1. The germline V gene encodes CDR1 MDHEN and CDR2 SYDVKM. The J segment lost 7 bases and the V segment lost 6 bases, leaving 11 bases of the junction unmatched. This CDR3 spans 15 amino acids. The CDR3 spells CASRELGQGRSGYTF. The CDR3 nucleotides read TGTGCCAGCAGGGAACTGGGACAGGGGAGAAGTGGCTACACCTTC.

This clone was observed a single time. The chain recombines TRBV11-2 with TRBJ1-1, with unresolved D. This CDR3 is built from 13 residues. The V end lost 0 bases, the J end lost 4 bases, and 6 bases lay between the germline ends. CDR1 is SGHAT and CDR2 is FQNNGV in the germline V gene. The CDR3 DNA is TGTGCCAGCAGCTTAGATCTCGGCACTGAAGCTTTCTTT. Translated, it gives CASSLDLGTEAFF.

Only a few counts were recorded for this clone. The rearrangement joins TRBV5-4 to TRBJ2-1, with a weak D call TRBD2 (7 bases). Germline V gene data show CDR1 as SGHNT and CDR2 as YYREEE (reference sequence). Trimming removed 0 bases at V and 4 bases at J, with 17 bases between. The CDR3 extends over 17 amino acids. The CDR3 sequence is CASSLGGRGAWYNEQFF. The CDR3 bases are TGTGCCAGCAGCTTGGGTGGCCGGGGGGCCTGGTACAATGAGCAGTTCTTC.

CDR3 amino acids: CASGTLGQGSGFLTGELFF. In nucleotides, the CDR3 is TGCGCCAGCGGAACCTTGGGGCAGGGGTCAGGGTTTCTTACCGGGGAGCTGTTTTTT. The V call is TRBV10-1, the J call TRBJ2-2, with D perhaps matching TRBD1 (6 bases). The CDR3 runs 19 residues. V lost 8 bases to trimming and J lost 5 bases, with 30 bases between them. Looked up from germline, CDR1 is WNHNN and CDR2 is SYGVQD (reference sequence).

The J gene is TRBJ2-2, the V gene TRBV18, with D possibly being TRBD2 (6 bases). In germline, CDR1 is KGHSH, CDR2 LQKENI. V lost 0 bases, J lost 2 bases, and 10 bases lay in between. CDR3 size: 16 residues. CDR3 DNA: TGTGCCAGCTCACCACCGGGGCGGGAAAACACCGGGGAGCTGTTTTTT. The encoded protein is CASSPPGRENTGELFF.

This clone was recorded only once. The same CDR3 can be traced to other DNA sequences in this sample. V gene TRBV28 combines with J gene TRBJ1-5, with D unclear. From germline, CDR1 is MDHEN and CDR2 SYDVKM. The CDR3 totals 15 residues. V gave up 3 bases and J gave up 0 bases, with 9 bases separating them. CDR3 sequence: CASSFGGDSNQPQHF. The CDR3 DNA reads TGTGCCAGCAGTTTTGGCGGGGATAGCAATCAGCCCCAGCATTTT.

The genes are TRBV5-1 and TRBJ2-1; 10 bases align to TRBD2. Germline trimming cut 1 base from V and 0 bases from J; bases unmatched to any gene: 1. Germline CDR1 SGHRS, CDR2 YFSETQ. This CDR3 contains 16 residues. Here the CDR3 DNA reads TGCGCCAGCAGCTTGCTAGCGGGAGTCTCCTACAATGAGCAGTTCTTC. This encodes CASSLLAGVSYNEQFF.

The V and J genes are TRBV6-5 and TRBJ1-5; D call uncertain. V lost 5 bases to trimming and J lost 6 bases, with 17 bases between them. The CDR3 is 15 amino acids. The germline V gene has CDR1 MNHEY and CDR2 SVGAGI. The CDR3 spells CASSPRADISQPQHF. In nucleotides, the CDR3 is TGTGCCAGCAGTCCACGCGCCGACATTTCTCAGCCCCAGCATTTT.

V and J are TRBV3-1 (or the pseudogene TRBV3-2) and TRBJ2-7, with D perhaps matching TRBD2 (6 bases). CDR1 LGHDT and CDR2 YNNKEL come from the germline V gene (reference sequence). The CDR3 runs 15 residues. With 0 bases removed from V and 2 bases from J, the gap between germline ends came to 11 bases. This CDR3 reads CASSQDLSGAYEQYF. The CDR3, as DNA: TGTGCCAGCAGCCAAGATTTGTCGGGGGCCTACGAGCAGTACTTC.

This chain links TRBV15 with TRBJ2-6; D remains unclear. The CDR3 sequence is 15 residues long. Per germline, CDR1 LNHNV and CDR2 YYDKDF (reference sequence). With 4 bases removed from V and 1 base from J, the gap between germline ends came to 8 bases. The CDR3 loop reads CATSTRNSGANVLTF. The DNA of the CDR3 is TGTGCCACCAGCACGAGGAATTCTGGGGCCAACGTCCTGACTTTC.

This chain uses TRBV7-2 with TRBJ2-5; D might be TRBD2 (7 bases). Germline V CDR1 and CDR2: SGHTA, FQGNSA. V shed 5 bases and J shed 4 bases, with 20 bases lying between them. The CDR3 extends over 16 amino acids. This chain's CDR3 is CASSLLGGARAETQYF. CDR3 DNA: TGTGCCAGCAGCCTTTTAGGGGGGGCGCGGGCAGAGACCCAGTACTTC.

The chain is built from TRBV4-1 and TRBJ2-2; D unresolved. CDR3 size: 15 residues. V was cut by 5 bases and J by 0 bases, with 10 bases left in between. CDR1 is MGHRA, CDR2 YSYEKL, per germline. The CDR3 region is CASSVLGSNTGELFF. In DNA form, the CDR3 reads TGCGCCAGCAGCGTTCTAGGATCGAACACCGGGGAGCTGTTTTTT.

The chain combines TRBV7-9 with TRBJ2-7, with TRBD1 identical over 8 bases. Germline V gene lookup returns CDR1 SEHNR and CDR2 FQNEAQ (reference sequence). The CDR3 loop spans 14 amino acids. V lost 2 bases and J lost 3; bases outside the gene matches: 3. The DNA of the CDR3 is TGTGCCAGCAGCTTACCTGACAGGGGCTACGAGCAGTACTTC. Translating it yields CASSLPDRGYEQYF.

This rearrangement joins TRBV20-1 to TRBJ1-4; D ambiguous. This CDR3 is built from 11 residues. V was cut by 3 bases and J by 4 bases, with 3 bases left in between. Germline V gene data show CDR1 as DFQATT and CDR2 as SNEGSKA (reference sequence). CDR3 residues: CSASSNEKLFF. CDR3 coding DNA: TGCAGTGCTAGCAGTAATGAAAAACTGTTTTTT.

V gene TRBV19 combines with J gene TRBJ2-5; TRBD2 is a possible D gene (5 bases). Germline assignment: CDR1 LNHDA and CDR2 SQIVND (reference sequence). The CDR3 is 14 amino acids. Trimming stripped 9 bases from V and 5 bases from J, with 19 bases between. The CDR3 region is CASSKGGGRETQYF. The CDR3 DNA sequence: TGTGCCAGCTCAAAGGGCGGAGGTCGGGAGACCCAGTACTTC.

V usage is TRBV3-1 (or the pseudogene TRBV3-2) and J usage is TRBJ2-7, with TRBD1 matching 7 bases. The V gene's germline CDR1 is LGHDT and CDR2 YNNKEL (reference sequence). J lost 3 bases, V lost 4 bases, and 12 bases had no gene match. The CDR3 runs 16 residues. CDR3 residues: CASSPQGAQGDYEQYF. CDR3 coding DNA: TGTGCCAGCAGCCCACAGGGAGCTCAGGGGGACTACGAGCAGTACTTC.

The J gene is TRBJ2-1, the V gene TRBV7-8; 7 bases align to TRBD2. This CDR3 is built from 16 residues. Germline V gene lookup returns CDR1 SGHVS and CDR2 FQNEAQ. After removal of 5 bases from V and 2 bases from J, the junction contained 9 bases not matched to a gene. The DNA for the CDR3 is TGTGCCAGCAGCACCGTACTAGCGACACCCTACAATGAGCAGTTCTTC. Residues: CASSTVLATPYNEQFF.

The CDR3 region is CASRTGGETQYF. CDR3 bases: TGTGCCAGCAGGACAGGGGGCGAGACCCAGTACTTC. The chain joins TRBV28 to TRBJ2-5, with 10 positions matching TRBD1. The CDR3 is 12 amino acids. Germline loops: CDR1 MDHEN, CDR2 SYDVKM. Trimming took 6 bases from V and 5 from J; bases not matched to a gene: 0.

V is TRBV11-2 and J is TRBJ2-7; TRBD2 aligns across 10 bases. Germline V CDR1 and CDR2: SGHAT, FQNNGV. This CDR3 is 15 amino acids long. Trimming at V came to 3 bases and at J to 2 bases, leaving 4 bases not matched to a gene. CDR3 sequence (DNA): TGTGCCAGCAGCTTTACTAGCGGGGAAACCTACGAGCAGTACTTC. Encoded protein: CASSFTSGETYEQYF.

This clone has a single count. CDR3 region: CASKQGNFGTDTQYF. As DNA, the CDR3 is TGTGCCAGCAAACAGGGGAATTTTGGTACAGATACGCAGTATTTT. The chain employs TRBV6-5 and TRBJ2-3; 7 nucleotides line up with TRBD1. CDR1 is MNHEY, CDR2 SVGAGI, per germline. The V and J ends lost 7 bases and 3 bases, in that order; junction bases with no gene match: 10. The CDR3 has 15 residues.

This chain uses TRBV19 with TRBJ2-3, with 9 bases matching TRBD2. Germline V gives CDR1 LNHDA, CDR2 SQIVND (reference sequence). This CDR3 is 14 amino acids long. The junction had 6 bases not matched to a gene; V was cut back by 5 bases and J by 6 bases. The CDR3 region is CASSPREGSDTQYF. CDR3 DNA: TGTGCCAGTAGTCCGCGGGAGGGATCGGATACGCAGTATTTT.

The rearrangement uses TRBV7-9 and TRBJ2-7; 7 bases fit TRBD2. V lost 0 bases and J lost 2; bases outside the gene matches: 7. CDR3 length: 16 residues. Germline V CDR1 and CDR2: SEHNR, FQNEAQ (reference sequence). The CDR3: CASSLAAGARAYEQYF. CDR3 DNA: TGTGCCAGCAGCTTAGCGGCGGGAGCTCGTGCCTACGAGCAGTACTTC. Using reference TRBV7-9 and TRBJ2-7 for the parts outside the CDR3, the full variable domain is DTGVSQNPRHKITKRGQNVTFRCDPISEHNRLYWYRQTLGQGPEFLTYFQNEAQLEKSRLLSDRFSAERPKGSFSTLEIQRTEQGDSAMYLCASSLAAGARAYEQYFGPGTRLTVT.

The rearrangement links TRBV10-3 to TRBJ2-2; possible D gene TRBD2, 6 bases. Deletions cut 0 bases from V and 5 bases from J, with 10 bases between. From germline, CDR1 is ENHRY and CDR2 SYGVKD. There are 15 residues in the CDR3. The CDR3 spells CAISESGRETGELFF. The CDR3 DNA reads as TGTGCCATCAGTGAGTCAGGACGGGAGACCGGGGAGCTGTTTTTT.

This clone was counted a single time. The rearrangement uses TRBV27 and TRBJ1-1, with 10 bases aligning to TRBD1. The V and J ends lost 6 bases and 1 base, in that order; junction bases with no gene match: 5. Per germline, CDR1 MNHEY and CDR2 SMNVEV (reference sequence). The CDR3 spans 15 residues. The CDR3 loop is CASRRTGGGNTEAFF. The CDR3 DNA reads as TGTGCCAGCAGGAGGACAGGGGGGGGGAACACTGAAGCTTTCTTT.